The source of this TCR beta chain is a study of blood T cells in healthy people across ages. This clonotype was recorded a few times. CDR1 and CDR2 (germline): SQVTM, ANQGSEA. The CDR3 is made up of 13 amino acids. Trimming shortened V by 3 bases and J by 4 bases, and 12 bases separated the two germline ends. Combining a sample-barcoded 5' primer with a J-beta primer mix, a second PCR ran for roughly 7 to 12 cycles. One entry per CDR3 protein, called by TCRdb with MiXCR from the 5' RACE reads. The data contain 650,000 to 800,000 distinct CDR3 sequences, around 42% of them singletons. The sequence was obtained from a man aged 55 to 69 in good health. Sequenced sample: blood. This chain joins TRBV29-1 and TRBJ2-5; D is ambiguous. The CDR3 spells CSVDDMPTETQYF. CDR3 DNA sequence: TGCAGCGTTGATGATATGCCGACAGAGACCCAGTACTTC.